This entry lists 13 T cell receptor beta chains sequenced from one sample in a study of immune evolution from preneoplasia to lung adenocarcinoma. Measured with immunoSEQ multiplex PCR; TCRdb has only the in-frame clones, and not every one. The repertoire holds some 9,000 clones, 75% to 90% seen once, with about 8.3% in the top ten. The source material was FFPE minimally invasive lung adenocarcinoma tissue. All receptors derive from a donor of 70 years or more with lung adenocarcinoma.

This rearrangement joins TRBV6-5 to TRBJ2-7; D uncertain. V was shortened by 0 bases and J by 2 bases, with 8 bases between the two germline ends. CDR1 is MNHEY and CDR2 is SVGAGI in the germline V gene. The CDR3 is 14 residues long. For the CDR3, the DNA is TGTGCCAGCAGTTACTCTTCGGCGGCCTACGAGCAGTACTTC. It translates to CASSYSSAAYEQYF.

This clone was seen a few times. The chain combines TRBV5-6 with TRBJ1-2; 7 positions agree with TRBD1. J was trimmed by 2 bases and V by 3 bases; bases with no gene match: 7. This CDR3 comprises 15 residues. Germline V gene data show CDR1 as SGHDT and CDR2 as YYEEEE. The CDR3 bases are TGTGCCAGCAGCTCACTGACAGGGATGAACTATGGCTACACCTTC. Protein product: CASSSLTGMNYGYTF.

The rearrangement links TRBV28 to TRBJ1-4; 7 bases map to TRBD1. In germline, CDR1 is MDHEN, CDR2 SYDVKM. Trimming at V came to 6 bases and at J to 6 bases, leaving 10 bases not matched to a gene. This CDR3 has 15 residues. CDR3 in amino acids: CASRANRGLDEKLFF. In nucleotides, the CDR3 is TGTGCCAGCAGGGCTAACAGGGGCTTAGATGAAAAACTGTTTTTT.

CDR3 amino acids: CASRPPGSYEQYF. CDR3 nucleotide sequence: TGTGCCAGCAGACCACCGGGATCCTACGAGCAGTACTTC. V is TRBV28 and J is TRBJ2-7, with TRBD2 as a possible D gene (5 bases). V was pared by 6 bases and J by 1 base, with 10 bases between. The CDR3 is made up of 13 amino acids. Germline V gene lookup returns CDR1 MDHEN and CDR2 SYDVKM.

The V and J genes are TRBV7-2 and TRBJ2-7, with D maybe TRBD2 (6 bases). CDR1 is SGHTA, CDR2 FQGNSA, per germline. This CDR3 has 14 residues. V lost 5 bases and J lost 5, with 16 bases in between. DNA of the CDR3: TGTGCCAGCAGCCCCCGACTAGGGCCCAACGAGCAGTACTTC. The encoded protein is CASSPRLGPNEQYF.

This clone has just a few counts. This rearrangement joins TRBV5-1 to TRBJ2-2; a possible D gene is TRBD2 (6 bases). The CDR3 has 16 residues. The germline V gene encodes CDR1 SGHRS and CDR2 YFSETQ. V was pared by 2 bases and J by 2 bases, with 13 bases between. CDR3 coding DNA: TGCGCCAGCAGCTTCATCGCTAGCGACAACACCGGGGAGCTGTTTTTT. Its protein is CASSFIASDNTGELFF.

The V gene is TRBV6-6, the J gene TRBJ2-3; maybe TRBD2 (5 bases). V was pared by 0 bases and J by 7 bases, with 11 bases between. CDR3 length: 14 residues. Germline-derived CDR1 and CDR2 are MNHNY and SVGAGI (reference sequence). This CDR3 reads CASSYSMGANTQYF. CDR3 sequence (DNA): TGTGCCAGCAGTTACTCGATGGGAGCTAATACGCAGTATTTT.

In its sample, this clone is medium-sized. The rearrangement joins TRBV19 to TRBJ1-1; TRBD1 is a possible D gene (5 bases). The CDR3 is 11 amino acids. In germline, CDR1 is LNHDA, CDR2 SQIVND (reference sequence). Trimming shortened V by 9 bases and J by 4 bases, and 9 bases separated the two germline ends. The CDR3 protein is CASRESTEAFF. The CDR3 region has the DNA TGTGCCAGCAGGGAAAGCACTGAAGCTTTCTTT. Full variable domain (rest looked up from reference TRBV19 and TRBJ1-1): DGGITQSPKYLFRKEGQNVTLSCEQNLNHDAMYWYRQDPGQGLRLIYYSQIVNDFQKGDIAEGYSVSREKKESFPLTVTSAQKNPTAFYLCASRESTEAFFGQGTRLTVV.

This clone was observed a handful of times. The chain carries TRBV7-8 and TRBJ2-5, with D hard to call. V dropped 1 base and J dropped 13 bases, with 13 bases sitting between them. CDR1 and CDR2 from the germline V gene are SGHVS and FQNEAQ. There are 12 residues in the CDR3. The CDR3 loop reads CASSLEKTCLYF. CDR3 DNA sequence: TGTGCCAGCAGCTTAGAGAAGACATGTCTGTACTTC.

The chain couples TRBV28 to TRBJ1-5, with D possibly being TRBD1 (5 bases). Per germline, CDR1 MDHEN and CDR2 SYDVKM. Trimming removed 5 bases at V and 2 bases at J, with 16 bases between. This CDR3 has 16 amino acids. The CDR3 nucleotides read TGTGCCAGCAGTCCGCCGGGACCGATTCGCAATCAGCCCCAGCATTTT. Residues: CASSPPGPIRNQPQHF.

V is TRBV6-1 and J is TRBJ1-2; D unresolved. Germline V gene data show CDR1 as MNHNS and CDR2 as SASEGT. This CDR3 is 13 amino acids long. With 0 bases removed from V and 8 bases from J, the gap between germline ends came to 10 bases. The chain's CDR3 is CASSEAINRGYTF. In DNA, the CDR3 is TGTGCCAGCAGTGAAGCGATCAATCGGGGCTACACCTTC.

J is TRBJ1-5 and V is TRBV2; the D is unclear. Deletions cut 4 bases from V and 0 bases from J, with 7 bases between. This CDR3 is 14 amino acids long. CDR1 is SNHLY, CDR2 FYNNEI, per germline. The CDR3 region has the DNA TGTGCCAGCAGTGGCCACAATAGCAATCAGCCCCAGCATTTT. Its translation is CASSGHNSNQPQHF. Drawing the rest from reference TRBV2 and TRBJ1-5, the complete variable domain is EPEVTQTPSHQVTQMGQEVILRCVPISNHLYFYWYRQILGQKVEFLVSFYNNEISEKSEIFDDQFSVERPDGSNFTLKIRSTKLEDSAMYFCASSGHNSNQPQHFGDGTRLSIL.

A note on this clone: This sample also contains other DNA sequences that code for the same CDR3. The chain links TRBV5-1 to TRBJ2-1, with TRBD1 matching over 7 bases. J lost 4 bases, V lost 0 bases, and 4 bases had no gene match. The CDR3 has 15 residues. Per germline, CDR1 SGHRS and CDR2 YFSETQ. CDR3 bases: TGCGCCAGCAGCTTGGGGGGACAGACATACAATGAGCAGTTCTTC. Residues: CASSLGGQTYNEQFF. Full variable domain (rest looked up from reference TRBV5-1 and TRBJ2-1): KAGVTQTPRYLIKTRGQQVTLSCSPISGHRSVSWYQQTPGQGLQFLFEYFSETQRNKGNFPGRFSGRQFSNSRSEMNVSTLELGDSALYLCASSLGGQTYNEQFFGPGTRLTVL.